Following are 6 T cell receptor beta chains from one sample sequenced in a study of T cell therapy after organ transplantation. These receptors are not linked to any known antigen. Assay used: immunoSEQ multiplex PCR; TCRdb lists only in-frame clones, some missing. Seen here are some 48,000 clones, less than 95% observed once, and the top ten hold about 2.9%. Sequences were derived from CD8+ T cells from blood, sampled before autologous CMV-specific T cell therapy. The receptors originated from a human patient who had received a solid organ transplant and had CMV disease.

The chain combines TRBV6-5 with TRBJ1-1, with D tentatively TRBD1 (6 bases). This CDR3 contains 13 residues. Germline V gene data show CDR1 as MNHEY and CDR2 as SVGAGI. Between the trimmed V and J ends, which lost 6 bases and 7 bases, there was a span of 15 bases. The CDR3 nucleotides read TGTGCCAGCAGACCGACAGGACCCGGTGAAGCTTTCTTT. It specifies CASRPTGPGEAFF.

This clone was counted a single time. The chain joins TRBV7-6 to TRBJ1-1; TRBD1 might be the D (6 bases). Trimming stripped 5 bases from V and 1 base from J, with 11 bases between. The V gene's germline CDR1 is SGHVS and CDR2 FNYEAQ. The CDR3 is 14 amino acids. As DNA, the CDR3 is TGTGCCAGCAGCCTGGGGGGGGCGAACACTGAAGCTTTCTTT. Translated: CASSLGGANTEAFF.

This clone was seen only once. Within the sample, other DNA sequences also encode this same CDR3. V usage is TRBV7-9 and J usage is TRBJ1-1; D is perhaps TRBD1 (6 bases). The V and J ends lost 5 bases and 8 bases respectively, with 12 bases between them. Looked up from germline, CDR1 is SEHNR and CDR2 is FQNEAQ (reference sequence). The CDR3 is 12 amino acids. The CDR3 protein is CASSLTGTEAFF. As DNA, the CDR3 is TGTGCCAGCAGCCTGACCGGGACAGAAGCTTTCTTT.

This clone showed up just once. The chain recombines TRBV29-1 with TRBJ2-7; TRBD1 is a possible D gene (6 bases). CDR3 length: 11 amino acids. Germline CDR1 reads SQVTM; CDR2 reads ANQGSEA. V dropped 6 bases and J dropped 4 bases, with 10 bases sitting between them. The CDR3 here is CSVQGTYEQYF. The DNA for the CDR3 is TGCAGCGTGCAGGGGACATACGAGCAGTACTTC.

The chain links TRBV6-5 to TRBJ1-3, with D uncertain. The CDR3 is 14 residues long. The V end was cut by 0 bases, the J end by 14 bases, with 17 bases between. CDR1 is MNHEY, CDR2 SVGAGI, per germline. CDR3 loop: CASSYSAPPFDLYF. The CDR3, as DNA: TGTGCCAGCAGTTACTCGGCCCCTCCCTTCGACCTATATTTT.

Comments on this clone: The junction departs from the called germline gene at one end, perhaps through a read error. This chain links TRBV7-9 with TRBJ1-2; maybe TRBD1 (6 bases). The CDR3 has 11 residues. Germline CDR1 and CDR2: SEHNR and FQNEAQ (reference sequence). CDR3 DNA: TGTGCCAGCAGCACAGGGCAGGCCGGGGTCTTC. As protein: CASSTGQAGVF.